The rows below give T cell receptor beta chains drawn from one sample of a study of blood T cell repertoires in COVID-19. The protocol was immunoSEQ multiplex PCR, while the TCRdb copy is restricted to in-frame clones and leaves out a portion. The sample yields about 250,000 clones, about 85% seen once. Sequences were obtained from PBMCs or T cells enriched from blood (not recorded which). Receptors were obtained from a woman in her forties or fifties who had recovered from COVID-19. The CDR3 runs from the conserved cysteine through the conserved F or W. The D gene is left open where the match is weak. Expanded clones get a size class; other rows say once, few or many, or leave the size out.

.	.	TRBV18	TRBJ2-3	CASSPVGGADTQYF	TGTGCCAGCTCACCGGTTGGAGGCGCGGATACGCAGTATTTT
.	.	TRBV19	TRBJ2-1	CASSMQTGPSNEQFF	TGTGCCAGTAGTATGCAGACAGGTCCTTCCAATGAGCAGTTCTTC
.	.	TRBV5-1	TRBJ2-5	CASRPRDIQETQYF	TGCGCCAGCAGGCCCCGGGACATCCAAGAGACCCAGTACTTC
.	TRBD2	TRBV4-3	TRBJ2-1	CASSQDLAGRVNEQFF	TGCGCCAGCAGCCAAGATTTGGCAGGGAGGGTCAATGAGCAGTTCTTC
.	.	TRBV18	TRBJ1-2	CASSPTAGDGYTF	TGTGCCAGCTCTCCCACTGCCGGGGATGGCTACACCTTC
.	TRBD2	TRBV7-3	TRBJ2-5	CASSLIPSGETQYF	TGTGCCAGCAGCTTAATTCCTAGCGGGGAGACCCAGTACTTC
.	TRBD1	TRBV29-1	TRBJ1-1	CSVGQGENTEAFF	TGCAGCGTGGGACAGGGGGAGAACACTGAAGCTTTCTTT
.	TRBD2	TRBV4-2	TRBJ2-1	CASSQPAGRYNEQFF	TGTGCCAGCAGCCAACCAGCGGGAAGATACAATGAGCAGTTCTTC
.	.	TRBV18	TRBJ2-1	CASSPGESYEQFF	TGTGCCAGCTCACCAGGGGAGAGCTATGAGCAGTTCTTC
few	.	TRBV5-5	TRBJ1-1	CASSLGTGSRAFF	TGTGCCAGCAGCTTGGGTACAGGTTCACGAGCTTTCTTT
.	TRBD2	TRBV6-1	TRBJ2-1	CASSEWAGAIYNEQFF	TGTGCCAGCAGTGAATGGGCGGGAGCAATCTACAATGAGCAGTTCTTC
.	TRBD2	TRBV5-1	TRBJ2-2	CASSGLAGHEVANTGELFF	TGCGCCAGCAGCGGACTAGCGGGACACGAAGTCGCGAACACCGGGGAGCTGTTTTTT
.	TRBD1	TRBV19	TRBJ1-5	CASSIKGAGSSLPQHF	TGTGCCAGTAGTATCAAGGGGGCCGGATCAAGTTTGCCCCAGCATTTT
.	TRBD2	TRBV5-4	TRBJ2-1	CASSLYSLLAGVSAGNEQFF	TGTGCCAGCAGCTTGTATTCTCTACTAGCGGGAGTTTCCGCGGGCAATGAGCAGTTCTTC
.	TRBD1	TRBV4-3	TRBJ2-3	CASSLDRGGTDTQYF	TGCGCCAGCAGCTTAGACAGGGGAGGCACAGATACGCAGTATTTT
.	.	TRBV28	TRBJ2-1	CASSFQGLGNEQFF	TGTGCCAGCAGTTTTCAGGGTTTGGGCAATGAGCAGTTCTTC
.	.	TRBV12-3/TRBV12-4	TRBJ2-7	CASSFGGYEQYF	TGTGCCAGCAGTTTCGGAGGCTACGAGCAGTACTTC
.	TRBD1	TRBV5-1	TRBJ2-1	CASSGTGYNEQFF	TGCGCCAGCTCCGGGACAGGGTACAATGAGCAGTTCTTC
.	.	TRBV28	TRBJ2-5	CASREGAFQETQYF	TGTGCCAGCAGGGAGGGGGCTTTCCAAGAGACCCAGTACTTC
.	.	TRBV11-2	TRBJ2-1	CASSVGQNNEQFF	TGTGCCAGCAGCGTGGGGCAGAACAATGAGCAGTTCTTC
.	.	TRBV19	TRBJ2-5	CASSMRRRGETQYF	TGTGCCAGTAGTATGCGACGCCGGGGAGAGACCCAGTACTTC
once	.	TRBV10-1	TRBJ1-2	CASSSGIAGGYTF	TGCGCCAGCAGTTCCGGGATCGCGGGTGGCTACACCTTC
.	.	TRBV28	TRBJ2-1	CASNGGRIPNEQFF	TGTGCCAGTAACGGAGGTCGGATCCCCAATGAGCAGTTCTTC
.	TRBD1	TRBV15	TRBJ1-2	CATSPGQGTFPILSYTF	TGTGCCACCAGCCCTGGACAGGGAACATTTCCAATCTTAAGCTACACCTTC
.	.	TRBV30	TRBJ1-2	CAWGGEQGNYGYTF	TGTGCCTGGGGAGGCGAACAGGGTAACTATGGCTACACCTTC
.	.	TRBV4-2	TRBJ2-3	CASSPYQRERTDTQYF	TGTGCCAGCAGCCCCTACCAGCGAGAGAGGACAGATACGCAGTATTTT
.	.	TRBV7-8	TRBJ1-1	CASSLQVPNTEAFF	TGTGCCAGCAGCCTACAGGTCCCGAACACTGAAGCTTTCTTT
.	.	TRBV9	TRBJ1-5	CASSEGQGSGQPQHF	TGTGCCAGCAGCGAGGGGCAGGGGTCAGGGCAGCCCCAGCATTTT
.	TRBD1	TRBV5-1	TRBJ1-3	CASSPGQGDGNTIYF	TGCGCCAGCAGCCCGGGACAGGGGGATGGAAACACCATATATTTT
.	.	TRBV28	TRBJ2-7	CASSFSGVVIYEQYF	TGTGCCAGCAGTTTTTCCGGGGTGGTCATTTACGAGCAGTACTTC
.	TRBD1	TRBV6-1	TRBJ1-4	CASRETGARRHNEKLFF	TGTGCCAGCAGGGAAACAGGGGCGAGGAGGCATAATGAAAAACTGTTTTTT
few	.	TRBV7-2	TRBJ1-6	CASSSGLANSPLHF	TGTGCCAGCAGCTCGGGACTGGCAAATTCACCCCTCCACTTT
.	TRBD2	TRBV7-9	TRBJ2-1	CASSPPGLAAYNEQFF	TGTGCCAGCAGCCCTCCGGGACTAGCGGCCTACAATGAGCAGTTCTTC
.	.	TRBV6-4	TRBJ2-3	CASSPLSGAVNTQYF	TGTGCCAGCAGTCCCCTGTCGGGAGCTGTGAATACGCAGTATTTT
.	TRBD2	TRBV5-6	TRBJ2-4	CASSLFSGGGAKNIQYF	TGTGCCAGCAGCTTGTTTTCGGGAGGGGGAGCCAAAAACATTCAGTACTTC
.	.	TRBV28	TRBJ1-1	CASGSGWGLGTEAFF	TGTGCCAGCGGAAGTGGTTGGGGGCTGGGGACTGAAGCTTTCTTT